The 23 T cell receptor beta chains in this list originate from one sample, sequenced in a study of CD8 T cells in ankylosing spondylitis listed by TCRdb under 2017. Results the study describes overall, beyond this receptor: Blood from ankylosing spondylitis patients appeared to be characterized by a TCR beta motif composed of under ten highly homologous amino acid variants.

These receptors have no identified antigens. The library came from 5' RACE. The reads were generated on an Illumina HiSeq 2500. Clones were called with MiXCR by TCRdb after fastp trimmed the public reads at Q25, and only in-frame beta chains were retained. Rows merge per CDR3 protein into single entries with the most common DNA and genes. The sample table contains 350,000 to 450,000 distinct CDR3 sequences; only one count was recorded for roughly a quarter of them. 0.75% to 0.9% of the sample lies in the top ten. Sequenced material: blood, either unsorted or a sorted T cell fraction (not recorded which). Receptors originate from a male donor with ankylosing spondylitis.

In this sample, this clonotype turned up a few times. The chain carries TRBV24-1 and TRBJ2-1; 10 positions agree with TRBD2. The ends lost 2 bases at V and 4 bases at J; junction bases unmatched: 4. Per germline, CDR1 KGHDR and CDR2 SFDVKD. The CDR3 runs to 16 residues. The DNA for the CDR3 is TGTGCCACCAGTGATTCCAGCGGGAGGGGTTACAATGAGCAGTTCTTC. It codes for CATSDSSGRGYNEQFF.

The chain uses TRBV6-1 and TRBJ1-2; the D gene is possibly TRBD1 (5 bases). This CDR3 has 10 amino acids. The V end lost 11 bases, the J end lost 7 bases, and 11 bases lay between the germline ends. Germline V gene lookup returns CDR1 MNHNS and CDR2 SASEGT. The DNA of the CDR3 is TGTGCCGGAGGGACGGGTGGCTACACCTTC. Its protein is CAGGTGGYTF.

This clonotype came up a few times. The genes are TRBV20-1 and TRBJ2-3, with D unresolved. From germline, CDR1 is DFQATT and CDR2 SNEGSKA (reference sequence). Between the trimmed V and J ends, which lost 6 bases and 6 bases, there was a span of 10 bases. There are 11 residues in the CDR3. The CDR3 DNA reads as TGCAGTGCCCCCCGTGCGGATACGCAGTATTTT. It is translated as CSAPRADTQYF.

The V call is TRBV20-1, the J call TRBJ1-6, with D maybe TRBD1 (5 bases). The CDR3 sequence is 16 residues long. Per the germline V gene, CDR1 is DFQATT and CDR2 is SNEGSKA (reference sequence). The V and J ends lost 5 bases and 0 bases respectively, with 14 bases between them. The CDR3: CSAPGTLDSYNSPLHF. The CDR3, as DNA: TGCAGTGCTCCCGGGACTCTGGACTCCTATAATTCACCCCTCCACTTT.

The chain combines TRBV2 with TRBJ2-1; TRBD2 aligns across 7 bases. CDR1 and CDR2 from the germline V gene are SNHLY and FYNNEI. V was clipped by 11 bases and J by 0 bases; unmatched bases: 7. The CDR3 loop spans 14 amino acids. CDR3 in DNA: TGTGCCGGCGCAGCGGGAAGCTCCTACAATGAGCAGTTCTTC. Protein product: CAGAAGSSYNEQFF.

The chain joins TRBV7-2 to TRBJ1-6, with D possibly matching TRBD1 (5 bases). Per germline, CDR1 SGHTA and CDR2 FQGNSA. This CDR3 comprises 16 residues. Between the trimmed V and J ends, which lost 1 base and 8 bases, there was a span of 15 bases. The CDR3 spells CASSLGRGSADSPLHF. Written as DNA, the CDR3 is TGTGCCAGCAGCTTAGGTCGGGGCTCTGCGGATTCACCCCTCCACTTT. Based on the CDR3 plus reference TRBV7-2 and TRBJ1-6, the full variable domain is GAGVSQSPSNKVTEKGKDVELRCDPISGHTALYWYRQSLGQGLEFLIYFQGNSAPDKSGLPSDRFSAERTGGSVSTLTIQRTQQEDSAVYLCASSLGRGSADSPLHFGNGTRLTVT.

The sample holds one count of this clonotype. The chain uses TRBV29-1 and TRBJ2-3; D call uncertain. Trimming stripped 3 bases from V and 4 bases from J, with 14 bases between. Germline loops: CDR1 SQVTM, CDR2 ANQGSEA. This CDR3 region has 14 residues. CDR3 sequence reads: CSVDGAREADTQYF. The CDR3 DNA is TGCAGCGTTGATGGAGCGAGAGAGGCAGATACGCAGTATTTT.

This clonotype was picked up a small number of times. The chain recombines TRBV3-1 with TRBJ1-2; D call uncertain. The CDR3 is made up of 13 amino acids. The V gene lost 4 bases and the J gene lost 8 bases, with 14 bases spanning the gap. The germline V gene encodes CDR1 LGHDT and CDR2 YNNKEL (reference sequence). CDR3 loop: CASSPQPLGGYTF. In nucleotides, the CDR3 is TGTGCCAGCAGCCCCCAACCCCTTGGCGGCTACACCTTC.

The rearrangement joins TRBV20-1 to TRBJ2-1; 11 bases align to TRBD2. This CDR3 has 15 amino acids. Germline V gene sequence: CDR1 DFQATT, CDR2 SNEGSKA (reference sequence). Trimming at V came to 0 bases and at J to 8 bases, leaving 6 bases not matched to a gene. CDR3 loop: CSARDVLAGGYEQFF. Here the CDR3 DNA reads TGCAGTGCTAGAGATGTGCTAGCGGGAGGCTATGAGCAGTTCTTC.

This clonotype came up a few times. The CDR3 DNA reads TGTGCCAGCAGCTTAGGGACCCTGCGGGATCAGCCCCAGCATTTT. Its protein product is CASSLGTLRDQPQHF. The J gene is TRBJ1-5, the V gene TRBV5-6, with a tentative D call TRBD1 (5 bases). Trimming took 2 bases from V and 5 from J, leaving 14 bases between them. CDR3 length: 15 amino acids. The germline CDR1 and CDR2 sequences are SGHDT and YYEEEE.

This clonotype has more than one count but fewer than ten. The chain recombines TRBV6-1 with TRBJ2-7; D unclear. The CDR3 sequence is 13 residues long. Deletions cut 4 bases from V and 2 bases from J, with 9 bases between. The germline V gene encodes CDR1 MNHNS and CDR2 SASEGT. CDR3 sequence (DNA): TGTGCCAGCAGTGTACAGCGTACCTACGAGCAGTACGTC. Protein sequence: CASSVQRTYEQYV.

This clonotype was seen only a few times. The chain recombines TRBV5-4 with TRBJ1-2; 8 bases line up with TRBD1. The V segment lost 4 bases and the J segment 4 bases; nucleotides outside the gene matches: 3. The CDR3 is 13 residues long. Germline CDR1 is SGHNT and CDR2 is YYREEE (reference sequence). DNA for the CDR3: TGTGCCAGCAGCGGCGGGACAGGCTATGGCTACACCTTC. This encodes CASSGGTGYGYTF.

V usage is TRBV20-1 and J usage is TRBJ2-5; either TRBD1 or TRBD2 may supply D (5 bases each). Trimming removed 3 bases from V and 9 bases from J, with 11 bases in between. The CDR3 sequence is 11 residues long. Per the germline V gene, CDR1 is DFQATT and CDR2 is SNEGSKA (reference sequence). CDR3 sequence (DNA): TGCAGTGCTAGGGACCGGGACGCCCAGTACTTC. It encodes CSARDRDAQYF.

DNA for the CDR3: TGCAGTGCTAGAGATGGGGGTAGGGCAGAGAACTATGGCTACACCTTC. It is translated as CSARDGGRAENYGYTF. V usage is TRBV20-1 and J usage is TRBJ1-2, with D perhaps matching TRBD1 (5 bases). Germline V gene sequence: CDR1 DFQATT, CDR2 SNEGSKA (reference sequence). V lost 0 bases and J 2 bases, leaving 16 bases between the germline ends. The CDR3 consists of 16 residues.

The chain combines TRBV20-1 with TRBJ1-1; perhaps TRBD1 as D (5 bases). Germline CDR1 DFQATT, CDR2 SNEGSKA (reference sequence). The CDR3 runs 14 residues. Trimming left V 2 bases short and J 5 bases short, with 15 bases between. The CDR3 is CSARIPLWGTEAFF. CDR3 coding DNA: TGCAGTGCTAGAATTCCCCTCTGGGGGACTGAAGCTTTCTTT.

The V and J genes are TRBV20-1 and TRBJ2-1; D possibly matches TRBD1 or TRBD2 (5 bases each). V dropped 6 bases and J dropped 3 bases, with 9 bases sitting between them. Germline V gives CDR1 DFQATT, CDR2 SNEGSKA (reference sequence). CDR3 size: 12 residues. The DNA of the CDR3 is TGCAGTGCGGGGGTGGGCTACAATGAGCAGTTCTTC. It is translated as CSAGVGYNEQFF.

In this sample, this clonotype turned up a few times. The chain employs TRBV24-1 and TRBJ2-1; 8 bases map to TRBD2. There are 15 residues in the CDR3. Germline V CDR1 and CDR2: KGHDR, SFDVKD. The ends lost 2 bases at V and 4 bases at J; junction bases unmatched: 3. CDR3 in DNA: TGTGCCACCAGTGATTATACTAGCGGTTACAATGAGCAGTTCTTC. Encoded protein: CATSDYTSGYNEQFF.

CDR3 region: CASSSTVAYGYTF. The CDR3 DNA is TGTGCCAGCAGCTCGACAGTTGCCTATGGCTACACCTTC. V gene TRBV7-9 combines with J gene TRBJ1-2, with a weak D call TRBD1 (5 bases). The V gene's germline CDR1 is SEHNR and CDR2 FQNEAQ (reference sequence). There are 13 residues in the CDR3. Trimming cost V 4 bases and J 4 bases, with 10 bases left between them.

This clonotype was counted between two and nine times. The rearrangement uses TRBV4-2 and TRBJ1-2; 10 bases are shared with TRBD1. J gave up 0 bases and V 4 bases, and 11 bases lay outside the gene matches. CDR3 length: 18 residues. Per germline, CDR1 LGHNA and CDR2 YNFKEQ. CDR3 DNA: TGTGCCAGCAGCCCCCGTGAGGGACAGGGGACCACTAACTATGGCTACACCTTC. Translating gives CASSPREGQGTTNYGYTF.

The chain couples TRBV20-1 to TRBJ2-5; 10 nucleotides align to TRBD2. This CDR3 has 13 amino acids. After removal of 4 bases from V and 7 bases from J, the junction contained 6 bases not matched to a gene. Germline V gives CDR1 DFQATT, CDR2 SNEGSKA (reference sequence). CDR3 coding DNA: TGCAGTGCTAACCCTAGCGGGAGCGGGACCCAGTACTTC. Translation: CSANPSGSGTQYF.

V usage is TRBV4-1 and J usage is TRBJ2-3, with D tentatively TRBD2 (6 bases). Deletions cut 0 bases from V and 6 bases from J, with 13 bases between. This CDR3 region has 15 residues. Germline CDR1 and CDR2: MGHRA and YSYEKL. The CDR3 sequence: CASSQDGTEGDTQYF. CDR3 sequence (DNA): TGCGCCAGCAGCCAAGATGGGACTGAAGGGGATACGCAGTATTTT.

In DNA, the CDR3 is TGCGCCAGCAGCTTGGGACTAGCGGCTCCATGGGCCGCGGGGGATCAAGAGACCCAGTACTTC. Protein sequence: CASSLGLAAPWAAGDQETQYF. The chain joins TRBV5-1 to TRBJ2-5; 9 bases match TRBD2. The CDR3 extends over 21 amino acids. With 0 bases clipped from V and 2 bases from J, the junction kept 20 bases outside the gene matches. Germline V lookup: CDR1 SGHRS, CDR2 YFSETQ.

This sequence joins TRBV29-1 and TRBJ2-3; TRBD2 aligns across 11 bases. V was clipped by 6 bases and J by 6 bases; unmatched bases: 11. This CDR3 has 15 residues. The germline V gene encodes CDR1 SQVTM and CDR2 ANQGSEA. The CDR3 coding sequence is TGCAGCGTCCCGGAACTAGCGGGAGTCATGGATACGCAGTATTTT. Translated: CSVPELAGVMDTQYF.